One and the same sample provided the 17 T cell receptor beta chains below, sequenced in a study of regulatory T cells in long-lasting Graves disease. CDR3 regions were amplified by Arm-PCR using iRepertoire HTBI primers to build TCR beta libraries. TCRdb independently ran MiXCR on the multiplex PCR reads; one entry per CDR3 protein. This table holds around 420,000 distinct CDR3 sequences, approximately 15% found once. Regarding time point: newly diagnosed GD, antithyroid drugs for less than 3 months. After RNA was extracted from PBMCs, the TCR library was made from it. In addition, the sample was reused for a study of T cells in Graves' hyperthyroidism and ophthalmopathy.

Sample: peripheral blood mononuclear cells (PBMCs), taken at new diagnosis, from a patient treated with antithyroid drugs. The source is a woman aged 35 to 49 with Graves disease.

This clonotype was observed many times. The J gene is TRBJ1-3, the V gene TRBV7-9; tentatively, D is TRBD1 (5 bases). Trimming removed 7 bases at V and 0 bases at J, with 13 bases between. Germline V gene data show CDR1 as SEHNR and CDR2 as FQNEAQ (reference sequence). This CDR3 region has 15 residues. CDR3 residues: CASTLSGASGNTIYF. The CDR3 DNA reads TGTGCCAGCACCCTGAGCGGGGCCTCTGGAAACACCATATATTTT.

This clonotype has a handful of counts. The V gene is TRBV28, the J gene TRBJ2-7; D is undetermined. V was pared by 10 bases and J by 2 bases, with 15 bases between. The CDR3 consists of 13 residues. Looked up from germline, CDR1 is MDHEN and CDR2 is SYDVKM. CDR3 region: CANTPRSPYEQYF. The CDR3 DNA follows: TGTGCCAACACCCCAAGGTCACCCTACGAGCAGTACTTC. Looking up the rest from reference TRBV28 and TRBJ2-7 gives the full variable domain: DVKVTQSSRYLVKRTGEKVFLECVQDMDHENMFWYRQDPGLGLRLIYFSYDVKMKEKGDIPEGYSVSREKKERFSLILESASTNQTSMYLCANTPRSPYEQYFGPGTRLTVT.

Ten or more counts support this clonotype. The chain employs TRBV12-5 and TRBJ2-1; D gene ambiguous. Trimming stripped 7 bases from V and 0 bases from J, with 13 bases between. The CDR3 loop spans 15 amino acids. Germline V CDR1 and CDR2: LGHNT, FRNRAP. The CDR3 sequence is CASVLDESSYNEQFF. CDR3 sequence (DNA): TGTGCTAGTGTCCTAGACGAAAGCTCCTACAATGAGCAGTTCTTC.

This chain links TRBV7-9 with TRBJ2-1; D perhaps matches TRBD2 (5 bases). The V gene lost 2 bases and the J gene lost 3 bases, with 8 bases spanning the gap. Germline CDR1 and CDR2: SEHNR and FQNEAQ (reference sequence). The CDR3 has 14 residues. The DNA for the CDR3 is TGTGCCAGCAGCTTAACGACTAACTACAATGAGCAGTTCTTC. Protein product: CASSLTTNYNEQFF. The complete variable domain, with remaining parts taken from reference TRBV7-9 and TRBJ2-1, reads DTGVSQNPRHKITKRGQNVTFRCDPISEHNRLYWYRQTLGQGPEFLTYFQNEAQLEKSRLLSDRFSAERPKGSFSTLEIQRTEQGDSAMYLCASSLTTNYNEQFFGPGTRLTVL.

The chain joins TRBV20-1 to TRBJ2-1; D uncertain. This CDR3 comprises 11 residues. Germline assignment: CDR1 DFQATT and CDR2 SNEGSKA (reference sequence). V lost 1 base and J 9 bases, leaving 7 bases between the germline ends. In nucleotides, the CDR3 is TGCAGTGCTAGAGTAGTTCCTGAGCAGTTCTTC. It yields the protein CSARVVPEQFF.

This clonotype appeared many times. This chain connects TRBV15 to TRBJ2-3, with 11 positions matching TRBD1. With 5 bases clipped from V and 6 bases from J, the junction kept 10 bases outside the gene matches. CDR1 and CDR2 from the germline V gene are LNHNV and YYDKDF (reference sequence). There are 16 residues in the CDR3. The CDR3 reads CATSSGTGGLEDTQYF. The CDR3 DNA follows: TGTGCCACCAGCTCAGGGACAGGGGGGTTGGAGGATACGCAGTATTTT.

In its sample, this clonotype was seen many times. The CDR3 sequence is CASSYSSSSQGSSYEQYF. The CDR3 region has the DNA TGTGCCAGCAGTTACTCGTCTTCTTCCCAGGGAAGCTCCTACGAGCAGTACTTC. This chain uses TRBV6-5 with TRBJ2-7; a possible D gene is TRBD1 (5 bases). Germline V CDR1 and CDR2: MNHEY, SVGAGI. V was cut by 0 bases and J by 0 bases, with 18 bases left in between. This CDR3 has 18 amino acids.

This clonotype was counted many times. CDR3 sequence: CASSLRLAPRDIYNEQFF. CDR3 coding DNA: TGTGCCAGCAGCTTAAGGCTAGCGCCGCGGGATATCTACAATGAGCAGTTCTTC. The J gene is TRBJ2-1, the V gene TRBV7-9, with a weak D call TRBD2 (6 bases). CDR3 length: 18 residues. Germline CDR1 reads SEHNR; CDR2 reads FQNEAQ (reference sequence). The V end lost 2 bases, the J end lost 3 bases, and 20 bases lay between the germline ends. Variable domain in full (rest from reference TRBV7-9 and TRBJ2-1): DTGVSQNPRHKITKRGQNVTFRCDPISEHNRLYWYRQTLGQGPEFLTYFQNEAQLEKSRLLSDRFSAERPKGSFSTLEIQRTEQGDSAMYLCASSLRLAPRDIYNEQFFGPGTRLTVL.

This clonotype was seen many times. The chain is built from TRBV7-3 and TRBJ2-5; D may correspond to TRBD1 or TRBD2 (5 bases each). Germline assignment: CDR1 SGHTA and CDR2 FQGTGA. Trimming shortened V by 2 bases and J by 2 bases, and 12 bases separated the two germline ends. CDR3 length: 15 amino acids. The CDR3 loop reads CASSLGGSTQETQYF. The CDR3, as DNA: TGTGCCAGCAGCTTAGGGGGTAGCACACAAGAGACCCAGTACTTC.

As concerns this clonotype: This may stem from a read error, because a much larger clone lies one nucleotide away. The chain joins TRBV30 to TRBJ2-7; D gene ambiguous. Germline V CDR1 and CDR2: GTSNPN, SVGIG (reference sequence). Trimming stripped 4 bases from V and 4 bases from J, with 11 bases between. This CDR3 region has 12 residues. The CDR3 is CAWTGSIYEQYF. The DNA for the CDR3 is TGTGCCTGGACCGGGTCAATTTACGAGCAGTACTTC.

This clonotype is a singleton in its sample. The chain joins TRBV27 to TRBJ2-7; TRBD2 agrees at 7 bases. CDR1 is MNHEY and CDR2 is SMNVEV in the germline V gene (reference sequence). CDR3 length equals 14 residues. The trim removed 6 bases at V and 2 bases at J, leaving 7 bases unmatched. Here the CDR3 DNA reads TGTGCCAGCAGAGAGCGGGAAGGAACCTACGAGCAGTACTTC. Translated: CASREREGTYEQYF.

The DNA of the CDR3 is TGTGCCAAATCGACAGGACGCGGCTACACCTTC. Its translation: CAKSTGRGYTF. The rearrangement uses TRBV2 and TRBJ1-2, with a weak D call TRBD1 (6 bases). Trimming pared 10 bases from V and 8 bases from J, leaving 14 bases between. Germline V CDR1 and CDR2: SNHLY, FYNNEI. This CDR3 comprises 11 residues.

The V gene is TRBV12-3 or TRBV12-4, the J gene TRBJ2-7; no definite D call. This CDR3 is built from 12 residues. The germline V and J ends were trimmed by 1 base and 6 bases, with 7 bases remaining between them. CDR3 nucleotides: TGTGCCAGCAGTTTAGGCCGACGCGAGCAGTACTTC. This gives the protein CASSLGRREQYF.

The sample holds many counts of this clonotype. This rearrangement joins TRBV20-1 to TRBJ2-1; TRBD2 matches at 7 bases. The CDR3 consists of 14 residues. Germline loops: CDR1 DFQATT, CDR2 SNEGSKA (reference sequence). V was pared by 4 bases and J by 9 bases, with 12 bases of the junction left unmatched. The CDR3 here is CSAKEAGPESEQFF. In DNA, the CDR3 is TGCAGTGCTAAAGAAGCGGGGCCTGAATCTGAGCAGTTCTTC.

This clonotype was detected ten times or more. This CDR3 reads CASRHRALAGGSGELFF. The CDR3 region has the DNA TGTGCCAGTAGGCACAGAGCACTAGCGGGAGGATCCGGGGAGCTGTTTTTT. The chain carries TRBV19 and TRBJ2-2, with 12 bases identical to TRBD2. The germline CDR1 and CDR2 sequences are LNHDA and SQIVND (reference sequence). V was pared by 6 bases and J by 6 bases, with 11 bases of the junction left unmatched. The CDR3 contains 17 residues.

At least ten counts were recorded for this clonotype. The chain carries TRBV6-2 or TRBV6-3 and TRBJ2-1; D assignment may be TRBD1 or TRBD2 (6 bases each). The CDR3 is 16 amino acids. CDR1 and CDR2 from the germline V gene are MNHEY and SVGEGT. The V end was cut by 3 bases, the J end by 8 bases, with 20 bases between. Here the CDR3 DNA reads TGTGCCAGCAGTTATAGAGTAGGGGGGATAGGTGATGAGCAGTTCTTC. Translation gives CASSYRVGGIGDEQFF.

Ten or more counts support this clonotype. This chain joins TRBV11-3 and TRBJ2-1; D is undetermined. The length of the CDR3 is 19 residues. Germline-derived CDR1 and CDR2 are SGHNT and YENEEA. Between the trimmed V and J ends, which lost 0 bases and 0 bases, there was a span of 18 bases. The chain's CDR3 is CASSLDYGYSSPSYNEQFF. The CDR3 bases are TGTGCCAGCAGCTTAGATTACGGGTACAGCTCCCCCTCCTACAATGAGCAGTTCTTC.